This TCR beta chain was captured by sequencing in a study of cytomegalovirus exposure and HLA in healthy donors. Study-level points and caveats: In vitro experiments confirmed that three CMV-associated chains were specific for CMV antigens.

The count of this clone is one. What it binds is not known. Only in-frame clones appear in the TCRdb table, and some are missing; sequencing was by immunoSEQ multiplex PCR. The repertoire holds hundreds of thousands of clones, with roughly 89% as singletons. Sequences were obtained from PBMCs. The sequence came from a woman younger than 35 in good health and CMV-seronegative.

DNA for the CDR3: TGTGCCAGCAGTTTGGGGGGGCCTTTAGGGGGCTACACCTTC. Translating it yields CASSLGGPLGGYTF. This rearrangement joins TRBV27 to TRBJ1-2; TRBD1 might be the D (6 bases). The CDR3 has 14 residues. Germline V CDR1 and CDR2: MNHEY, SMNVEV (reference sequence). The V gene lost 3 bases and the J gene lost 8 bases, with 16 bases spanning the gap.